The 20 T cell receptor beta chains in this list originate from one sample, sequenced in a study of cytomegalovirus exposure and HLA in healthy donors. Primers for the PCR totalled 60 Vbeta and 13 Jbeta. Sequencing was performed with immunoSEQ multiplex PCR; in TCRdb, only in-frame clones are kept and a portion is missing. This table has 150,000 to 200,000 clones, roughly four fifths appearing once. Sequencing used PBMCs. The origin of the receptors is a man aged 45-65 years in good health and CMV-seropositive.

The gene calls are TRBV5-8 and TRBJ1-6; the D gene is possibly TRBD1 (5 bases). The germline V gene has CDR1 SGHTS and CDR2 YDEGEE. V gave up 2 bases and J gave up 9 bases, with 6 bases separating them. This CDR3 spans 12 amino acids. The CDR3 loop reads CASSFRGSPLHF. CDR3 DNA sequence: TGTGCCAGCAGCTTTAGGGGTTCACCCCTCCACTTT.

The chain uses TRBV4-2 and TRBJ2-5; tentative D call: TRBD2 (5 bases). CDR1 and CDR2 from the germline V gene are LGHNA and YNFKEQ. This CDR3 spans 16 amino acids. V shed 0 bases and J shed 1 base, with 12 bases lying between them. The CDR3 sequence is CASSQELGSGQETQYF. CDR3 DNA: TGTGCCAGCAGCCAAGAATTAGGCAGCGGCCAAGAGACCCAGTACTTC.

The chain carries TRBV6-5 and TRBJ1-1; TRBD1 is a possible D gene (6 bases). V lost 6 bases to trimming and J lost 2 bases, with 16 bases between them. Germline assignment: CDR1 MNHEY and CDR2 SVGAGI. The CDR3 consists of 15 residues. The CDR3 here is CASRSGLRGNTEAFF. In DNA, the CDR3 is TGTGCCAGCAGATCCGGGCTCAGGGGAAACACTGAAGCTTTCTTT.

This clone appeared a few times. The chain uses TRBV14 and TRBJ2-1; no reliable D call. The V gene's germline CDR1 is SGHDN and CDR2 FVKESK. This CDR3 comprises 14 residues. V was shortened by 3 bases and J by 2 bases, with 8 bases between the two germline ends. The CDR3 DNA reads TGTGCCAGCAGCCAGAGTTCGCCCTACAATGAGCAGTTCTTC. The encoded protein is CASSQSSPYNEQFF.

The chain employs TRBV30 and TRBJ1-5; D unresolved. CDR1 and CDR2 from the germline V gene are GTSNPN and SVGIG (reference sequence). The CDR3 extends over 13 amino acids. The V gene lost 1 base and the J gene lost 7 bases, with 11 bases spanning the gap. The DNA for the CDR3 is TGTGCCTGGAGTGGCGGGGTTGGGCAGCCCCAGCATTTT. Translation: CAWSGGVGQPQHF.

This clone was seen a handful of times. The CDR3 reads CASSGPTGGAGGYTF. The CDR3, as DNA: TGTGCCAGCAGCGGGCCCACAGGGGGCGCAGGAGGCTACACCTTC. The chain is built from TRBV9 and TRBJ1-2, with TRBD1 identical over 9 bases. Trimming took 3 bases from V and 8 from J; bases not matched to a gene: 11. This CDR3 is built from 15 residues. Germline assignment: CDR1 SGDLS and CDR2 YYNGEE.

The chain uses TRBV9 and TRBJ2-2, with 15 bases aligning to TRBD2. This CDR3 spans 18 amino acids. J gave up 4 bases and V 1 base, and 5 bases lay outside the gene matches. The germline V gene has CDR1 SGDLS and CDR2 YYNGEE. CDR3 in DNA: TGTGCCAGCAGCGTAAAGGCGGGACTAGCGGGAGGCACCGGGGAGCTGTTTTTT. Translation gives CASSVKAGLAGGTGELFF. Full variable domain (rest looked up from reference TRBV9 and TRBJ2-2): DSGVTQTPKHLITATGQRVTLRCSPRSGDLSVYWYQQSLDQGLQFLIQYYNGEERAKGNILERFSAQQFPDLHSELNLSSLELGDSALYFCASSVKAGLAGGTGELFFGEGSRLTVL.

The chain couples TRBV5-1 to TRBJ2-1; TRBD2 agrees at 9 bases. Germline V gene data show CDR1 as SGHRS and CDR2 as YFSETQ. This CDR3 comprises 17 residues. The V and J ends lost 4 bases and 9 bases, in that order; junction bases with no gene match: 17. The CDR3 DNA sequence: TGCGCCAGCAGCCGTGGACACGCAAGCGGGGGGTTGGGTGAGCAGTTCTTC. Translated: CASSRGHASGGLGEQFF.

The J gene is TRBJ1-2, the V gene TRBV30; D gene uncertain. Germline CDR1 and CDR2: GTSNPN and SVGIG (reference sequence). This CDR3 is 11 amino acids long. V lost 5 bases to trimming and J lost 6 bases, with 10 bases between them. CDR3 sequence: CAWGETHGYTF. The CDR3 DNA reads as TGTGCCTGGGGGGAGACCCATGGCTACACCTTC.

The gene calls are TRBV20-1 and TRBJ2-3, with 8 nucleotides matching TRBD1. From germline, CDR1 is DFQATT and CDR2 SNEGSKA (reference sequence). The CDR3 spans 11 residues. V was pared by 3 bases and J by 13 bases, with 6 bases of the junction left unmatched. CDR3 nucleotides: TGCAGTGCTAGCGTCCCGGGACAGGAGTATTTT. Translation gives CSASVPGQEYF.

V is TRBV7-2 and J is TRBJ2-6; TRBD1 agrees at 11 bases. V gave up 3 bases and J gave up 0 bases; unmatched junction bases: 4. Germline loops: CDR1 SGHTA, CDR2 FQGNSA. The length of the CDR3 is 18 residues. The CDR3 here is CASSFSGTGGSGANVLTF. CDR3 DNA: TGTGCCAGCAGCTTCTCGGGGACAGGGGGCTCTGGGGCCAACGTCCTGACTTTC.

CDR3 DNA sequence: TGTGCCAACGTACAGAGCTCTGGAAACACCATATATTTT. Protein sequence: CANVQSSGNTIYF. This chain uses TRBV2 with TRBJ1-3; no reliable D call. Deletions cut 10 bases from V and 0 bases from J, with 10 bases between. The CDR3 totals 13 residues. Germline lookup yields CDR1 SNHLY and CDR2 FYNNEI.

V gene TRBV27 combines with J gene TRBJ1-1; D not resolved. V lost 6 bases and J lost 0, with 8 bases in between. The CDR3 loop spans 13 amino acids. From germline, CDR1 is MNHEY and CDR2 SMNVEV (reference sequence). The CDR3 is CASSEWLNTEAFF. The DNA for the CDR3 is TGTGCCAGCAGCGAGTGGTTGAACACTGAAGCTTTCTTT.

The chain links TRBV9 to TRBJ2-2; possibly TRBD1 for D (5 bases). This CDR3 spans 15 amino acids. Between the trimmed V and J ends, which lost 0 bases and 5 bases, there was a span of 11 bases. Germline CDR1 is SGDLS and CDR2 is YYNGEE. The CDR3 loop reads CASSVGQGNTGELFF. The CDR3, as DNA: TGTGCCAGCAGCGTAGGGCAGGGAAATACCGGGGAGCTGTTTTTT.

The CDR3: CASSLRFWEEQYF. CDR3 bases: TGTGCCAGCAGCTTAAGGTTTTGGGAGGAGCAGTACTTC. The V and J genes are TRBV11-2 and TRBJ2-7; D is perhaps TRBD2 (5 bases). This CDR3 has 13 amino acids. V was pared by 2 bases and J by 7 bases, with 12 bases between. Germline V CDR1 and CDR2: SGHAT, FQNNGV.

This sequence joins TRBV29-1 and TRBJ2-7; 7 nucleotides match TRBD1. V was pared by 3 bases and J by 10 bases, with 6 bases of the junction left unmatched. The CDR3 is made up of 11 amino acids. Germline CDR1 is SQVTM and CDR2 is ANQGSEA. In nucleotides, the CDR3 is TGCAGCGTTGATGCGGCAGGGGGACAGTACTTC. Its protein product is CSVDAAGGQYF.

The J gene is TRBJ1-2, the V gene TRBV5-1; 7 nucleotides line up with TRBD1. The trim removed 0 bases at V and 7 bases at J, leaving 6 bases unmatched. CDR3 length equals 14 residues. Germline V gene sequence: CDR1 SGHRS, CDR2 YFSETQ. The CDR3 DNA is TGCGCCAGCAGCTTGGGAGCGGACAGGACTGGCTACACCTTC. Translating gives CASSLGADRTGYTF.

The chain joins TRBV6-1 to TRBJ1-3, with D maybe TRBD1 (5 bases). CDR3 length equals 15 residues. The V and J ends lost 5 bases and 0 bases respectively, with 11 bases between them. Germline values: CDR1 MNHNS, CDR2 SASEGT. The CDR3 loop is CASSSWGVSGNTIYF. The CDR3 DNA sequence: TGTGCCAGCAGTTCCTGGGGGGTCTCTGGAAACACCATATATTTT.

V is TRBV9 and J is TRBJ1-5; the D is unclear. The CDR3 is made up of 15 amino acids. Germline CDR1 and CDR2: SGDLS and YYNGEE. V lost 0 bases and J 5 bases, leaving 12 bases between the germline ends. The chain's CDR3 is CASSVDGSVYQPQHF. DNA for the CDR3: TGTGCCAGCAGCGTAGACGGGTCAGTCTATCAGCCCCAGCATTTT.

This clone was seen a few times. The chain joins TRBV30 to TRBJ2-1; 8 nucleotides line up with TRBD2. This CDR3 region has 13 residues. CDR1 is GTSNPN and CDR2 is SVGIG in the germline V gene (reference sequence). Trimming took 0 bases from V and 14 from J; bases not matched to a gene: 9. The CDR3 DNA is TGTGCCTGGAGTGTGGGACTAGGGGAGTTAAAGTTCTTC. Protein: CAWSVGLGELKFF. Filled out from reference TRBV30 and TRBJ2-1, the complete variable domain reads SQTIHQWPATLVQPVGSPLSLECTVEGTSNPNLYWYRQAAGRGLQLLFYSVGIGQISSEVPQNLSASRPQDRQFILSSKKLLLSDSGFYLCAWSVGLGELKFFGPGTRLTVL.